The entry below describes one T cell receptor (beta chain). The antigen is undetermined. This sample was taken from a study of cytomegalovirus exposure and HLA in healthy donors. Whole-study context: It was reported in a later analysis that the 90 to 150 validation repertoires used the same platform as the approximately 670 first-cohort repertoires. Overall study results and limits: Reported performance of the classifier showed diagnosis of cytomegalovirus status with high specificity and sensitivity. Subsequent analysis found a tendency for first-cohort TCR clusters to co-occur within the 95 to 150 validation repertoires. The dataset shows that most TCR sequences were rare, while some public TCRs occurred in many donors.

V was cut by 2 bases and J by 5 bases, with 16 bases left in between. Germline values: CDR1 SNHLY, CDR2 FYNNEI. The CDR3 runs to 15 residues. Sequenced by immunoSEQ multiplex PCR; TCRdb stores in-frame clones only, minus some. This sample has about 110,000 clones; about 85% occur once, and the top ten carry about 3%. The sequenced sample was PBMCs. The clonotype originates from a woman between 18 and 30 years old in good health and CMV-seronegative. V is TRBV2 and J is TRBJ2-7; D might be TRBD1 (5 bases). Here the CDR3 reads CASSETGRPVHEQYF. Here the CDR3 DNA reads TGTGCCAGCAGTGAAACAGGCCGACCCGTCCACGAGCAGTACTTC.